Given below is one TCR beta chain in context. Its antigen remains unidentified. This specimen includes other DNA sequences encoding the same CDR3. This sample stems from a study of T cell responses to AZD1222 COVID-19 vaccine. Study conclusions and caveats: There were mostly white British donors and more females than males, and clonal diversity was possibly underestimated. Vaccination with two AZD1222 doses was followed by a rise in Spike-specific TCR breadth and depth.

Profiled with immunoSEQ multiplex PCR; TCRdb holds only in-frame clones, not every one. Of around 120,000 clones listed, approximately 92% are singletons. Source: peripheral blood, taken on day 0 of AZD1222 vaccination. The source of this sequence is an adult in good health.

The CDR3 DNA is TGTGCCAGCTCACCACCGGGGGCCAACGTCCTGACTTTC. As protein: CASSPPGANVLTF. This sequence joins TRBV18 and TRBJ2-6; D is ambiguous. The CDR3 extends over 13 amino acids. V was shortened by 0 bases and J by 4 bases, with 1 base between the two germline ends. Germline V CDR1 and CDR2: KGHSH, LQKENI.